This paragraph covers one T cell receptor beta chain sequence. The target antigen is unknown. Trimming removed 0 bases at V and 0 bases at J, with 8 bases between. The CDR3 runs 15 residues. Germline V lookup: CDR1 SGHRS, CDR2 YFSETQ. The record originates from a study of graft-versus-host responses after intestinal transplantation. General observations from the study: Individuals who had graft-donor T cell macrochimerism had allografts that showed high graft-versus-host to host-versus-graft clonal ratios.

Some clones are missing from TCRdb's copy, which holds only in-frame ones; the method was immunoSEQ multiplex PCR. The sample records 75,000 to 100,000 clones, over 80% being singletons. Sequencing used unstimulated CD8+ T cells sorted from spleen or lymph node cells, obtained before intestinal transplant. The origin of this receptor is a human donor who received an intestinal transplant. This chain connects TRBV5-1 to TRBJ2-3; D uncertain. CDR3 bases: TGCGCCAGCAGCTTGGAAAGGATTAGCACAGATACGCAGTATTTT. Its protein is CASSLERISTDTQYF.